This section outlines one T cell receptor (beta chain) sequence together with its context. The data are from a study of blood T cell repertoires in COVID-19. Sequenced by immunoSEQ multiplex PCR; TCRdb stores in-frame clones only, minus some. Here the sample spans fewer than 300,000 clones, approximately 89% being singletons. The source material was peripheral blood. The TCR sequence derives from a woman aged 45 to 65 with acute or convalescent COVID-19.

CDR3 coding DNA: TGTGCCATCAGTGAGTCAGGGAGGGACCCGCAGTACTTC. The encoded protein is CAISESGRDPQYF. The chain joins TRBV10-3 to TRBJ2-7; TRBD2 matches at 7 bases. The CDR3 has 13 amino acids. The germline gives CDR1 ENHRY, CDR2 SYGVKD. The trim removed 0 bases at V and 9 bases at J, leaving 5 bases unmatched.